This entry concerns a single TCR beta chain. The germline CDR1 and CDR2 sequences are SGHVS and FQNEAQ. The CDR3 has 14 residues. The V and J ends lost 0 bases and 2 bases respectively, with 8 bases between them. This sample was taken from a study of blood T cell repertoires in COVID-19. About the research overall: In each case, the material was cDNA or gDNA derived from T cells, B-cell-depleted T cells, or PBMCs.

Authors' data handling: Amplifying reference gene primers gave estimates of nucleated cell counts. Libraries were prepared by immunoSEQ multiplex PCR; TCRdb keeps only in-frame clonotypes and omits some of them. The V and J calls and the clone size are those of that table, but D and trimming were determined from the DNA. The table has about 100,000 clones, approximately 86% seen once. V usage is TRBV7-8 and J usage is TRBJ2-7, with D possibly being TRBD1 (5 bases). The sample was peripheral blood. This TCR came from a man older than 75 with acute or convalescent COVID-19. In DNA form, the CDR3 reads TGTGCCAGCAGCTTAGCGGGCAGGGCCTACGAGCAGTACTTC. It translates to CASSLAGRAYEQYF.